This entry concerns a single TCR beta chain. The entry originates in a study of blood T cell repertoires in COVID-19. Study as a whole: Samples of COVID-19 (acute and convalescent) were obtained from the United States, Italy and Spain. PBMCs, B-cell-depleted T cells, or T cells were the source of the cDNA or gDNA that made up the material.

Per the original methods: The assay estimated nucleated cells by amplifying reference gene primers. Clones were sequenced by immunoSEQ multiplex PCR, and TCRdb holds only the in-frame ones, with some missing. V and J calls plus clone size are reproduced from that table; the DNA served to infer D and trimming. The profile shows fewer than 250,000 clones, about nine tenths of them singletons. Germline V CDR1 and CDR2: MGHDK, SYGVNS. V lost 0 bases to trimming and J lost 5 bases, with 19 bases between them. The CDR3 consists of 17 residues. The rearrangement uses TRBV25-1 and TRBJ2-5; possible D gene TRBD2, 6 bases. Material: peripheral blood. The sequence was collected from a man in his fifties or sixties with acute or convalescent COVID-19. CDR3 loop: CASSEYPGVRGRETQYF. CDR3 nucleotides: TGTGCCAGCAGTGAATATCCGGGGGTGAGGGGTCGGGAGACCCAGTACTTC.